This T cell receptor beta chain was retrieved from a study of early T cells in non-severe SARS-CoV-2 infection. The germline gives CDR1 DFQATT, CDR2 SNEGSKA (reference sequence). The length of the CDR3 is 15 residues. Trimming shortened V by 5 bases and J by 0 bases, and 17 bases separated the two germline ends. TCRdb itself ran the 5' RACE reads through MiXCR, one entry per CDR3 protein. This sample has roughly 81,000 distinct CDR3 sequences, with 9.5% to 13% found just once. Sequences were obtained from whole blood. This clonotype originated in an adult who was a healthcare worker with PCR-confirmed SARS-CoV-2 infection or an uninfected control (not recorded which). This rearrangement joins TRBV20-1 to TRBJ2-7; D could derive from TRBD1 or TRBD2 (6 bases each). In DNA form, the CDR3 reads TGCAGTGCTCAGAGGAGGGGGGAGAGCTCCTACGAGCAGTACTTC. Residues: CSAQRRGESSYEQYF.